One sample yielded the 10 T cell receptor beta chains listed below, sequenced in a study of blood T cell repertoires in COVID-19. Profiled with immunoSEQ multiplex PCR; TCRdb holds only in-frame clones, not every one. The table has 150,000 to 200,000 clones, more than 75% seen once. Sequencing input: peripheral blood. The receptors stem from a woman aged 70-85 years with COVID-19, enrolled during active disease.

This clone was counted once. This chain links TRBV28 with TRBJ1-5; D is perhaps TRBD1 (6 bases). The germline V gene has CDR1 MDHEN and CDR2 SYDVKM. The CDR3 is 16 amino acids. V was trimmed by 3 bases and J by 1 base, leaving 13 bases between them. CDR3 residues: CASSFGQGRSNQPQHF. DNA of the CDR3: TGTGCCAGCAGTTTCGGGCAGGGGCGAAGCAATCAGCCCCAGCATTTT.

The gene calls are TRBV5-1 and TRBJ1-3; D gene ambiguous. The CDR3 has 14 residues. V shed 0 bases and J shed 4 bases, with 8 bases lying between them. CDR1 is SGHRS and CDR2 is YFSETQ in the germline V gene. CDR3 sequence (DNA): TGCGCCAGCAGCTTGGACACACAAGGAAACACCATATATTTT. It yields the protein CASSLDTQGNTIYF.

The rearrangement uses TRBV19 and TRBJ1-1; possibly TRBD1 for D (6 bases). With 4 bases removed from V and 7 bases from J, the gap between germline ends came to 10 bases. This CDR3 contains 12 residues. The germline V gene has CDR1 LNHDA and CDR2 SQIVND (reference sequence). CDR3 in amino acids: CASSTGQFEAFF. DNA of the CDR3: TGTGCCAGTAGTACCGGACAGTTTGAAGCTTTCTTT. Based on the CDR3 plus reference TRBV19 and TRBJ1-1, the full variable domain is DGGITQSPKYLFRKEGQNVTLSCEQNLNHDAMYWYRQDPGQGLRLIYYSQIVNDFQKGDIAEGYSVSREKKESFPLTVTSAQKNPTAFYLCASSTGQFEAFFGQGTRLTVV.

This rearrangement joins TRBV19 to TRBJ1-3; TRBD1 aligns across 9 bases. The J segment lost 4 bases and the V segment lost 6 bases, leaving 7 bases of the junction unmatched. The CDR3 has 15 residues. Germline CDR1 and CDR2: LNHDA and SQIVND (reference sequence). The CDR3 spells CASSPQGAGGNTIYF. CDR3 DNA sequence: TGTGCCAGTAGCCCACAGGGGGCGGGAGGAAACACCATATATTTT.

This chain connects TRBV30 to TRBJ1-4; D not certain. With 2 bases removed from V and 7 bases from J, the gap between germline ends came to 8 bases. CDR1 and CDR2 (germline): GTSNPN, SVGIG (reference sequence). The CDR3 sequence is 12 residues long. The CDR3 here is CAWSSPSEKLFF. The CDR3 coding sequence is TGTGCCTGGAGTTCTCCTAGTGAAAAACTGTTTTTT.

J is TRBJ1-5 and V is TRBV30; 8 nucleotides agree with TRBD1. The CDR3 has 13 amino acids. With V trimmed by 5 bases and J by 7 bases, 7 bases remained unmatched. CDR1 and CDR2 from the germline V gene are GTSNPN and SVGIG (reference sequence). In DNA, the CDR3 is TGTGCCTGGGGACAGGGATCAGGGCAGCCCCAGCATTTT. Its translation: CAWGQGSGQPQHF.

V and J are TRBV5-8 and TRBJ1-4, with TRBD1 matching 7 bases. This CDR3 is built from 15 residues. Germline CDR1 and CDR2: SGHTS and YDEGEE. Unmatched junction bases numbered 7, after V lost 7 bases and J lost 1 base. CDR3 region: CASGFTGVTNEKLFF. In DNA, the CDR3 is TGTGCCAGCGGATTTACAGGGGTAACTAATGAAAAACTGTTTTTT.

Of note for this clone: The same CDR3 is also encoded by other DNA sequences in this sample. The J gene is TRBJ2-7, the V gene TRBV18; D gene ambiguous. Germline CDR1 is KGHSH and CDR2 is LQKENI. Trimming removed 3 bases at V and 2 bases at J, with 8 bases between. There are 13 residues in the CDR3. CDR3 DNA: TGTGCCAGCTCACCTCCCCAAACCTACGAGCAGTACTTC. It encodes CASSPPQTYEQYF.

This chain uses TRBV2 with TRBJ1-2, with a weak D call TRBD1 (5 bases). The CDR3 is made up of 15 amino acids. Germline CDR1 SNHLY, CDR2 FYNNEI. Trimming removed 2 bases from V and 1 base from J, with 11 bases in between. CDR3 in DNA: TGTGCCAGCAGTGAACTGGCAGGGATTAACTATGGCTACACCTTC. Translating gives CASSELAGINYGYTF.

The chain links TRBV3-1 (or the pseudogene TRBV3-2) to TRBJ2-2, with D possibly being TRBD1 (6 bases). Germline-derived CDR1 and CDR2 are LGHDT and YNNKEL (reference sequence). The V end lost 3 bases, the J end lost 15 bases, and 17 bases lay between the germline ends. The CDR3 loop spans 13 amino acids. Here the CDR3 reads CASSQGFEGVVFF. As DNA, the CDR3 is TGTGCCAGCAGCCAGGGATTCGAGGGGGTGGTGTTTTTT.